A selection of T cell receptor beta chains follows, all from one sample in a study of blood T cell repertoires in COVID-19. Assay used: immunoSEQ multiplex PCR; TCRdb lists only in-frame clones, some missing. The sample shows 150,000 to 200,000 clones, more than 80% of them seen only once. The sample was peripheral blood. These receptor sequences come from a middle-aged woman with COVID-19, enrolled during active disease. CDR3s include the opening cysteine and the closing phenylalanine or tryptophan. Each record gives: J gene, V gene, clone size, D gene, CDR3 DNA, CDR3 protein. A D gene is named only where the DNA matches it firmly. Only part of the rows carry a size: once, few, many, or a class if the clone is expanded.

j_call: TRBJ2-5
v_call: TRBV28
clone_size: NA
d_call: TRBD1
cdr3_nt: TGTGCCAGCAGCCGAGGGACAGTCCAAGAGACCCAGTACTTC
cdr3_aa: CASSRGTVQETQYF

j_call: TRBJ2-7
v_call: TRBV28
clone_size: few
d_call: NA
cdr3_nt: TGTGCCAGCGGAGTCGCCTACGAGCAGTACTTC
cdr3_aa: CASGVAYEQYF

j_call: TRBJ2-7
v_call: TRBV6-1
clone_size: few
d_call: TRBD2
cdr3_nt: TGTGCCAGCAGTGAAGCGCGAGCGGGAGGTTACGAGCAGTACTTC
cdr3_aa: CASSEARAGGYEQYF

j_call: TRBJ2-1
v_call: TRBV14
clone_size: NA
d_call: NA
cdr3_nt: TGTGCCAGCAGCCAAGAGGGCAGTTACAATGAGCAGTTCTTC
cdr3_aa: CASSQEGSYNEQFF

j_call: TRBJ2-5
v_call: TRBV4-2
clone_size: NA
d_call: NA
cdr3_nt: TGTGCCAGCAGCCAAGAAATTGTACAACAAGAGACCCAGTACTTC
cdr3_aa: CASSQEIVQQETQYF

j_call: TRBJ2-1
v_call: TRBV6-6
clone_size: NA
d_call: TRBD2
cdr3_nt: TGTGCCAGCAGTCGACGTCTAGCGGGGGGACGAACCGATGAGCAGTTCTTC
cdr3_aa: CASSRRLAGGRTDEQFF

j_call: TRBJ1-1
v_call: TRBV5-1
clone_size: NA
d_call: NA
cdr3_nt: TGCGCCAGCAGCTTGGGGACAACCTTTGAAGCTTTCTTT
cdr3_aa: CASSLGTTFEAFF

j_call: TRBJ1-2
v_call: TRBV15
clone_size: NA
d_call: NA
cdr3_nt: TGTGCCACCAGCTGGGGAGGGTCGGATTCTGGCTACACCTTC
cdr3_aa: CATSWGGSDSGYTF

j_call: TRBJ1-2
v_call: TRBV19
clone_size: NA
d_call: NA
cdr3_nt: TGTGCCAGTAGCGATAGGGGGTATGGCTACACCTTC
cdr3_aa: CASSDRGYGYTF

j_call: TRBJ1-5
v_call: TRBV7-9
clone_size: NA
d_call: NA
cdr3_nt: TGTGCCAGCAGCTTAAGTCGGGGTGATCAGCCCCAGCATTTT
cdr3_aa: CASSLSRGDQPQHF

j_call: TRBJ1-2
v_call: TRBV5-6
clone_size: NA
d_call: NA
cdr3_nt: TGTGCCAGCAGGCCAGCGGGGTTGGTTGGCTACACCTTC
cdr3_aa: CASRPAGLVGYTF

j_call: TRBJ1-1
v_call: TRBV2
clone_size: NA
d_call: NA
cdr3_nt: TGTGCCAGCAGTGTTAGTGAGGGATCCGCTGGGGCTTTCTTT
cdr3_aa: CASSVSEGSAGAFF

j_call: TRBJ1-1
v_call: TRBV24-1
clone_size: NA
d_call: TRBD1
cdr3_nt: TGTGCCACCAGAAAAGGAGGGGGCGATGGGAAAGCTTTCTTT
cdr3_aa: CATRKGGGDGKAFF

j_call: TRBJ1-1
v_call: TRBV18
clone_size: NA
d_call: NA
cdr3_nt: TGTGCCAGCTCACCAGGCACAGGTGAAGCTTTCTTT
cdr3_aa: CASSPGTGEAFF

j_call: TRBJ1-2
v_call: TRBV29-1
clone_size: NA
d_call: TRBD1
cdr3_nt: TGCAGCGTAGGGCAGGGGGCTAACTATGGCTACACCTTC
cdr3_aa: CSVGQGANYGYTF

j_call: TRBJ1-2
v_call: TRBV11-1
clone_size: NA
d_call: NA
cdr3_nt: TGTGCCAGCAGGGGATTACAGGGTTTCTACACCTTC
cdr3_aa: CASRGLQGFYTF

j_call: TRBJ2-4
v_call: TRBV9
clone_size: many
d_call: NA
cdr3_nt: TGTGCCAGCAGCGTAGGGAGCGGACTAGCCAAAAACATTCAGTACTTC
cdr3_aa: CASSVGSGLAKNIQYF

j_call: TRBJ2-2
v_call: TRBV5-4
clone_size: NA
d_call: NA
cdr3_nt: TGTGCCAGCAACGAAGGGGTCATCGCGAACACCGGGGAGCTGTTTTTT
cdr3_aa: CASNEGVIANTGELFF

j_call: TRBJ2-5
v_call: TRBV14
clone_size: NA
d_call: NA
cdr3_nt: TGTGCCAGCAGCCAAGCTCGGACGGGGGGCGGGAGAGAGACCCAGTACTTC
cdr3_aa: CASSQARTGGGRETQYF

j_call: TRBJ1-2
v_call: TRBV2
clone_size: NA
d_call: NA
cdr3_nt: TGTGCCAGCAGCCCCACGAGTAACTATGGCTACACCTTC
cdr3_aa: CASSPTSNYGYTF

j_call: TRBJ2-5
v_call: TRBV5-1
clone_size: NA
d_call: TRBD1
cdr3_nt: TGCGCCAGCAGGGGACGAGGGACAGAGCAAGAGACCCAGTACTTC
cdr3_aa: CASRGRGTEQETQYF

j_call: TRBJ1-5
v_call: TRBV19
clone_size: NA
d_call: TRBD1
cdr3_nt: TGTGCCAGTAGGACAGGGCCAGAACAGCCCCAGCATTTT
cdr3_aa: CASRTGPEQPQHF

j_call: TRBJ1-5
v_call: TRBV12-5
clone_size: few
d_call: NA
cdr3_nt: TGTGCTAGTGGTTCAATTCAGGGTCAGCCCCAGCATTTT
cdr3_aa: CASGSIQGQPQHF

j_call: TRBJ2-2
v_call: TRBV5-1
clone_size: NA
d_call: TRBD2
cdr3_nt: TGCGCCAGCAGCTACGGACTAGCGGGAGGACCTAACACCGGGGAGCTGTTTTTT
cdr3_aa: CASSYGLAGGPNTGELFF

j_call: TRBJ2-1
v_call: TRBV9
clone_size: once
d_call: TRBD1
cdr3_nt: TGTGCCAGCAGCGGAAGGGACAGGGTGAATGAGCAGTTCTTC
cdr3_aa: CASSGRDRVNEQFF

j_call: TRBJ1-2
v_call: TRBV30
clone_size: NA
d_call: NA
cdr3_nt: TGTGCCTGGAGTGGCTGGGCAGGGCCGGTCTATGGCTACACCTTC
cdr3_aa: CAWSGWAGPVYGYTF

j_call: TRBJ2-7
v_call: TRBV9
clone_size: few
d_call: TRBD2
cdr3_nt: TGTGCCAGCAGCGCCGGACTAGCGGAAGGATACGAGCAGTACTTC
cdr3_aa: CASSAGLAEGYEQYF

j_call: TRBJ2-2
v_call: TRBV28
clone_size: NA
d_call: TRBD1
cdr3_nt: TGTGCCAGCAGCCCACCGGGACAGGGGATCGGGGAGCTGTTTTTT
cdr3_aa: CASSPPGQGIGELFF

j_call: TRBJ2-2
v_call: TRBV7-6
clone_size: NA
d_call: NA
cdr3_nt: TGTGCCAGCAGCTTAAAGTCGCGGGGAAACACCGGGGAGCTGTTTTTT
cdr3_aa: CASSLKSRGNTGELFF

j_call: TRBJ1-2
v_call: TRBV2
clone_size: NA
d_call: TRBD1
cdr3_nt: TGTGCCAGCAGTAAAAACAGGGGGACTGGCTACACCTTC
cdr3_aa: CASSKNRGTGYTF

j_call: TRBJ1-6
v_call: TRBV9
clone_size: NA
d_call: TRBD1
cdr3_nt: TGTGCCAGCAGCCCTACACAGGGGTTATCCTCACCCCTCCACTTT
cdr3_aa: CASSPTQGLSSPLHF